Sequencing of this T cell receptor (beta chain) was carried out in a study of T cells in pancreatic ductal adenocarcinoma. Notes on this clone: What it binds is not known.

Surgery without prior neoadjuvant therapy was the treatment of the selected pancreatic ductal adenocarcinoma patients. Libraries were prepared by immunoSEQ multiplex PCR; TCRdb keeps only in-frame clonotypes and omits some of them. This table has over 85,000 clones, over 90% appearing once. Study observations and caveats: No significant tumor-blood clonality difference; means were about 0.11 and 0.078.

J lost 9 bases, V lost 0 bases, and 3 bases had no gene match. Germline CDR1 SEHNR, CDR2 FQNEAQ (reference sequence). The CDR3 consists of 14 residues. Input material: PBMCs. V gene TRBV7-9 combines with J gene TRBJ2-1, with TRBD2 matching over 9 bases. This receptor was obtained from a human donor with pancreatic ductal adenocarcinoma. CDR3 sequence (DNA): TGTGCCAGCAGCTTAGCCGCGGGGGGGGGTGAGCAGTTCTTC. It is translated as CASSLAAGGGEQFF.